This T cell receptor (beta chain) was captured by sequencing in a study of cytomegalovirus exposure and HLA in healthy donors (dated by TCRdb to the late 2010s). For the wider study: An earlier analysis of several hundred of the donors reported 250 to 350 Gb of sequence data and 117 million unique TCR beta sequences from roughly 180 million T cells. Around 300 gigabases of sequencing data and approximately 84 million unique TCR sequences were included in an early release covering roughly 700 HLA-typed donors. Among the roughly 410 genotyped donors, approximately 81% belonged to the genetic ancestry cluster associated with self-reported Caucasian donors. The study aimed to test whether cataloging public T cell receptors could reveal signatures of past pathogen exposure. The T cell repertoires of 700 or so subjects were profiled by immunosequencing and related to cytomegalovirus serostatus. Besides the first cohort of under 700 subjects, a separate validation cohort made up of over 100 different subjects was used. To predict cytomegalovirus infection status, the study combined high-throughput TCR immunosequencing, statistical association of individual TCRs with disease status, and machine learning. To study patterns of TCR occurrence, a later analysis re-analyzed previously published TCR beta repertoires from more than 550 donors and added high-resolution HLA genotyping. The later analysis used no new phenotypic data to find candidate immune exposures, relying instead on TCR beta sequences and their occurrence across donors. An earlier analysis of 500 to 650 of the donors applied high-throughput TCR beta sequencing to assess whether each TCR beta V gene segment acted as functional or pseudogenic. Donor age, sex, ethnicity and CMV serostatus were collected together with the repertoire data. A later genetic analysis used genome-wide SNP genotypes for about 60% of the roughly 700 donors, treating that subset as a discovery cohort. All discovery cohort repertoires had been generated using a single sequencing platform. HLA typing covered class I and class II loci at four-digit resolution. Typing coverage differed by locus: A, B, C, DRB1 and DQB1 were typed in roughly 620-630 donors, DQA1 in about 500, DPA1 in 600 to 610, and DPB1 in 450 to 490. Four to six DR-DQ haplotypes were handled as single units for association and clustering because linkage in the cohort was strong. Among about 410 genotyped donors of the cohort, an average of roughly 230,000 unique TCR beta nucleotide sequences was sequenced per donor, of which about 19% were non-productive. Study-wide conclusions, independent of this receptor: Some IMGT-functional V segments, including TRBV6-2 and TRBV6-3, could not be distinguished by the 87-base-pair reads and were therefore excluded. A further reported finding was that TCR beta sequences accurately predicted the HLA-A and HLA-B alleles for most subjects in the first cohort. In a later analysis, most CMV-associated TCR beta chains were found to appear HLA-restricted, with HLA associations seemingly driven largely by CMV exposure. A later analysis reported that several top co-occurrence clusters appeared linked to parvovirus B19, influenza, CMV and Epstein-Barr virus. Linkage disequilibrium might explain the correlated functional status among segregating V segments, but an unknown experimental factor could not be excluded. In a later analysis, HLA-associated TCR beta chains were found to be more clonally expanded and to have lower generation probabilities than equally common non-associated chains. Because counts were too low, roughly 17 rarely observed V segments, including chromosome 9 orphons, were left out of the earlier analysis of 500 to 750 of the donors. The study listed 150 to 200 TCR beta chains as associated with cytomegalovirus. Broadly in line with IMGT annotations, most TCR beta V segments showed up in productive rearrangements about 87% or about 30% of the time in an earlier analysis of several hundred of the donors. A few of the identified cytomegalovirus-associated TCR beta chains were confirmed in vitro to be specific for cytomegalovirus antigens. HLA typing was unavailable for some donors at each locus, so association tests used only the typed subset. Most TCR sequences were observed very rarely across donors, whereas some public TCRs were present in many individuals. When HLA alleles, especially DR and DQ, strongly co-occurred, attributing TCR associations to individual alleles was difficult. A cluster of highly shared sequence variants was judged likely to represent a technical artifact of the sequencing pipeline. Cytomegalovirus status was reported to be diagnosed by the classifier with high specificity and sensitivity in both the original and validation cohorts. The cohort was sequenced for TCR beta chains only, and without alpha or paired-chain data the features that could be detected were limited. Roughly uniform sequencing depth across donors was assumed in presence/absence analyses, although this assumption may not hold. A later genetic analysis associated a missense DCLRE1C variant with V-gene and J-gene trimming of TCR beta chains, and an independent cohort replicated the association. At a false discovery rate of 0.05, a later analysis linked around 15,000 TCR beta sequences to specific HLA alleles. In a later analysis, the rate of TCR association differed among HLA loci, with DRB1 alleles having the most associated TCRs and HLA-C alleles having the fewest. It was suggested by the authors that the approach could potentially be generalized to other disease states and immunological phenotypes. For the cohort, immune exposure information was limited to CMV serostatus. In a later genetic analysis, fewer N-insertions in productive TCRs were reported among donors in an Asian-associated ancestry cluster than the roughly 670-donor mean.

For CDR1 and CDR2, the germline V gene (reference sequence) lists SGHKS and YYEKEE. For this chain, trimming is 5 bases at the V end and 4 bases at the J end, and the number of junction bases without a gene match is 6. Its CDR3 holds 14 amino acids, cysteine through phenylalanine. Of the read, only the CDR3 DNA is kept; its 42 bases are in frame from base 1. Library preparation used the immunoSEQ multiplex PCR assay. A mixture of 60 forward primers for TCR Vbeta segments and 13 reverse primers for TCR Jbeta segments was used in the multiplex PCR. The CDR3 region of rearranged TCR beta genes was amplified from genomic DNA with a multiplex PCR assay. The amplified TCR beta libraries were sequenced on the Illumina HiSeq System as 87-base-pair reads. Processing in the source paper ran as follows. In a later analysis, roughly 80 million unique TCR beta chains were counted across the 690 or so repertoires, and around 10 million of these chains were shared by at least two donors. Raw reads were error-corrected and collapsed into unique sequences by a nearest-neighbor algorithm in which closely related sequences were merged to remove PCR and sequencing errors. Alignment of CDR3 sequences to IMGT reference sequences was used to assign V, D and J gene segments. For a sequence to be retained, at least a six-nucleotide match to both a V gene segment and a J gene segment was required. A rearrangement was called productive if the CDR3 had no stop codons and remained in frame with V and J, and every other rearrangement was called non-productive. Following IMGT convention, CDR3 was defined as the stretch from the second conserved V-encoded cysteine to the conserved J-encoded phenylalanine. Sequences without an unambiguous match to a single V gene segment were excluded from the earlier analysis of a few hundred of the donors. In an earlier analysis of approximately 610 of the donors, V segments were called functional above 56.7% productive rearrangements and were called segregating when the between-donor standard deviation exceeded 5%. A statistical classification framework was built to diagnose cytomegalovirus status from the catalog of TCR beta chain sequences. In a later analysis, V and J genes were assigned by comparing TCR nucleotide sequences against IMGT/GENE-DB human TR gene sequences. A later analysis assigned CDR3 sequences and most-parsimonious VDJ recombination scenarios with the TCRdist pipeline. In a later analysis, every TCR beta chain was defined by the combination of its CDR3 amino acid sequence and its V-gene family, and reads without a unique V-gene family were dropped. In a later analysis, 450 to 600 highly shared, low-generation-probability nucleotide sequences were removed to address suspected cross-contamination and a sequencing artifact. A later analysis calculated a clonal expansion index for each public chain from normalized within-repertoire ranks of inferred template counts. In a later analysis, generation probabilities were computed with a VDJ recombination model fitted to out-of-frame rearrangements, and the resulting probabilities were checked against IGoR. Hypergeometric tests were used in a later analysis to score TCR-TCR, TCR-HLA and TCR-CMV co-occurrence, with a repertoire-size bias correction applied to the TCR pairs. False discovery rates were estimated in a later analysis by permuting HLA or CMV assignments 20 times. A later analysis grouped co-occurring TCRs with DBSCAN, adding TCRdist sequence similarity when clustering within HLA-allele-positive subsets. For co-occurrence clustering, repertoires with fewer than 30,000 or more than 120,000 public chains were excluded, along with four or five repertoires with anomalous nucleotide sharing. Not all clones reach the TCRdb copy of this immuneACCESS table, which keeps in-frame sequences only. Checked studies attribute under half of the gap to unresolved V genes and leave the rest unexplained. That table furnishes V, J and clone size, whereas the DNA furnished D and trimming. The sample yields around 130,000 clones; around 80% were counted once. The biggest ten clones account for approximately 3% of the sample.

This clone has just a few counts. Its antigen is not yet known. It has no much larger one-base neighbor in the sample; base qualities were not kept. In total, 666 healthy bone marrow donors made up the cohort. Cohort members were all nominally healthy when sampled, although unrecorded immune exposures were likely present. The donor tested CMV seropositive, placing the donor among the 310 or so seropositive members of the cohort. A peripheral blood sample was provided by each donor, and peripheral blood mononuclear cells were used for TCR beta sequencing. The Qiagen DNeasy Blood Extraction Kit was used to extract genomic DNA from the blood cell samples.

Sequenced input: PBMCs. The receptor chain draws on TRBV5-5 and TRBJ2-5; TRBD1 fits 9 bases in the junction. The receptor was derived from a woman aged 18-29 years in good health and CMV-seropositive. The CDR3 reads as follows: CASSRDRVPETQYF. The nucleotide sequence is TGTGCCAGCAGTCGGGACAGGGTGCCAGAGACCCAGTACTTC.